This TCR beta chain was captured in a study of vaccination and CD4 T cells after COVID-19. Oncomine TCR Beta short-read sequencing was applied to DNA from cultured CD4+ T cells. Researchers extracted genomic DNA from CD4+ T cells that had been cultured. TCRdb used MiXCR to reprocess the PCR reads, holding one entry per CDR3 protein. The sample lists nearly 15,000 distinct CDR3 sequences, approximately 52% seen once, with approximately 7.2% in the top ten. CDR1 and CDR2 (germline): DFQATT, SNEGSKA (reference sequence). The CDR3 has 16 residues. Treatment defined: 10-day PBMC culture with coronavirus spike peptide pools or control peptides (ViraFEST assay). Details on this clonotype: Its cognate antigen is unknown. Sequence at one end of the junction differs from germline and may be a read error.

V gene TRBV20-1 combines with J gene TRBJ2-4, with D perhaps matching TRBD1 (5 bases). The sequence was collected from a human donor who had recovered from COVID-19. The sequencing sample was made of CD4+ T cells from blood, cultured in vitro. This CDR3 is CSARDHHGQGDPLSGF. In DNA form, the CDR3 reads TGCAGTGCTAGAGATCATCACGGGCAGGGCGACCCGTTAAGTGGCTTC.